What follows are 8 T cell receptor beta chains derived from one specimen sequenced in a study of T cell clones after liver transplantation. Repertoires were generated with immunoSEQ multiplex PCR, while TCRdb's copy carries only in-frame clones and drops some. This sample has tens of thousands of clones, with about two thirds found just once. The sequences come from CD4+ T cells from blood, collected before liver transplant. The origin of the receptors is a human donor who received a liver transplant.

The chain employs TRBV6-1 and TRBJ2-1, with 9 bases fitting TRBD1. CDR3 length equals 18 residues. V lost 0 bases to trimming and J lost 7 bases; unmatched junction nucleotides: 13. Germline CDR1 reads MNHNS; CDR2 reads SASEGT. The CDR3: CASSEAEIWTGEGNEQFF. Written as DNA, the CDR3 is TGTGCCAGCAGTGAAGCGGAGATTTGGACAGGGGAAGGGAATGAGCAGTTCTTC.

The chain carries TRBV19 and TRBJ1-1; D is unresolved. Germline V gene data show CDR1 as LNHDA and CDR2 as SQIVND (reference sequence). This CDR3 has 13 residues. V was shortened by 4 bases and J by 3 bases, with 9 bases between the two germline ends. CDR3 sequence: CASSRVEDTEAFF. The CDR3 DNA reads as TGTGCCAGTAGTAGGGTAGAGGACACTGAAGCTTTCTTT.

V usage is TRBV2 and J usage is TRBJ2-5; 7 bases map to TRBD2. The length of the CDR3 is 15 residues. V dropped 7 bases and J dropped 4; count of bases not matched to a gene: 12. The germline CDR1 and CDR2 sequences are SNHLY and FYNNEI. This chain's CDR3 is CASTLERGGSETQYF. The CDR3 DNA follows: TGTGCCAGCACCCTCGAGCGGGGTGGTTCAGAGACCCAGTACTTC.

This rearrangement joins TRBV28 to TRBJ2-5; TRBD2 aligns across 9 bases. The CDR3 loop spans 14 amino acids. Germline assignment: CDR1 MDHEN and CDR2 SYDVKM. Trimming removed 6 bases from V and 5 bases from J; junction bases left unmatched: 7. The CDR3 bases are TGTGCCAGCAGGGCGGGGGGGAGTTGGGAGACCCAGTACTTC. Protein product: CASRAGGSWETQYF.

The count of this clone is one. The rearrangement links TRBV25-1 to TRBJ2-2; 9 positions agree with TRBD1. Unmatched junction bases numbered 7, after V lost 4 bases and J lost 1 base. Germline lookup yields CDR1 MGHDK and CDR2 SYGVNS. This CDR3 is built from 17 residues. CDR3: CASSASWGQGNTGELFF. The CDR3 bases are TGTGCCAGCAGTGCCTCATGGGGACAGGGGAACACCGGGGAGCTGTTTTTT.

The chain combines TRBV27 with TRBJ2-7; tentatively, D is TRBD2 (7 bases). CDR1 and CDR2 from the germline V gene are MNHEY and SMNVEV (reference sequence). V was shortened by 4 bases and J by 2 bases, with 18 bases between the two germline ends. This CDR3 comprises 16 residues. The CDR3 DNA sequence: TGTGCCAGCAGTTCCCTCGGGGGGCCTGTCCCCTACGAGCAGTACTTC. This codes for CASSSLGGPVPYEQYF.

This chain connects TRBV19 to TRBJ1-6; TRBD1 matches 9 bases. The germline V gene encodes CDR1 LNHDA and CDR2 SQIVND (reference sequence). The CDR3 is 18 amino acids. V shed 0 bases and J 7 bases; nucleotides not matched to a gene: 10. In DNA form, the CDR3 reads TGTGCCAGTAGTATAGATTTTGGGACAGGGCCAGACAATTCACCCCTCCACTTT. Its translation is CASSIDFGTGPDNSPLHF.

This clone was detected a few times. The rearrangement joins TRBV10-2 to TRBJ1-5, with no clear D. Trimming cost V 0 bases and J 0 bases, with 6 bases left between them. The CDR3 runs to 15 residues. Germline CDR1 is WSHSY and CDR2 is SAAADI. CDR3 amino acids: CASSESGYSNQPQHF. The DNA of the CDR3 is TGCGCCAGCAGTGAGTCCGGGTATAGCAATCAGCCCCAGCATTTT.